The 24 T cell receptor beta chains listed next were all sequenced from one sample in a study of CD8 T cells in ankylosing spondylitis (dated by TCRdb to about 2017). To prepare the library, 5' RACE was applied. Reads for this sample came from an Illumina HiSeq 2500. TCRdb cleaned the public reads at Q25 with fastp, built clones with MiXCR and kept in-frame beta chains. Identical CDR3 proteins give one entry, which carries the most common genes and DNA. The sample yields some 700,000 distinct CDR3 sequences; roughly 19% were counted once. The ten top clones hold 19% of the sample. What these receptors recognize is not known. Here is what the overall study found, with its caveats: A TCR beta motif made up of roughly eight highly homologous amino acid variants appeared to be characteristic of blood from ankylosing spondylitis patients.

Source material: blood, either unsorted or a sorted T cell fraction (not recorded which). The receptor set was obtained from a male donor with ankylosing spondylitis.

In this sample, this clonotype turned up a few times. The chain employs TRBV20-1 and TRBJ1-1, with no clear D. The CDR3 is made up of 14 amino acids. V dropped 0 bases and J dropped 1 base, with 9 bases sitting between them. CDR1 and CDR2 (germline): DFQATT, SNEGSKA (reference sequence). The CDR3 sequence is CSARDRRTNTEAFF. The DNA for the CDR3 is TGCAGTGCTAGAGATAGGCGTACGAACACTGAAGCTTTCTTT.

This chain links TRBV20-1 with TRBJ1-1, with D uncertain. The germline V and J ends were trimmed by 1 base and 2 bases, with 11 bases remaining between them. The CDR3 has 14 residues. CDR1 is DFQATT and CDR2 is SNEGSKA in the germline V gene (reference sequence). CDR3 loop: CSARVGSTNTEAFF. For the CDR3, the DNA is TGCAGTGCTAGAGTGGGCAGTACTAACACTGAAGCTTTCTTT.

The chain recombines TRBV4-1 with TRBJ2-7; weak D call: TRBD2 (5 bases). Germline V lookup: CDR1 MGHRA, CDR2 YSYEKL. The CDR3 length is 16 residues. V lost 0 bases and J lost 0, with 12 bases in between. In DNA, the CDR3 is TGCGCCAGCAGCCAAGAAGGACTGGCTGGCTCCTACGAGCAGTACTTC. Translation: CASSQEGLAGSYEQYF.

CDR3: CASSEDAGKNSPLHF. The CDR3 coding sequence is TGTGCCAGCAGTGAAGACGCGGGGAAGAATTCACCCCTCCACTTT. The rearrangement joins TRBV2 to TRBJ1-6, with D uncertain. CDR3 size: 15 residues. Trimming cost V 1 base and J 7 bases, with 11 bases left between them. Germline loops: CDR1 SNHLY, CDR2 FYNNEI.

The V gene is TRBV4-2, the J gene TRBJ1-3; no clear D. The CDR3 extends over 15 amino acids. CDR1 LGHNA and CDR2 YNFKEQ come from the germline V gene. V was pared by 0 bases and J by 3 bases, with 9 bases between. The CDR3, as DNA: TGTGCCAGCAGCCAAGATTCGGGCAATGGAAACACCATATATTTT. Translating it yields CASSQDSGNGNTIYF.

This clonotype came up a few times. The chain links TRBV20-1 to TRBJ2-3; 10 nucleotides line up with TRBD2. Germline V CDR1 and CDR2: DFQATT, SNEGSKA (reference sequence). The CDR3 loop spans 16 amino acids. After removal of 5 bases from V and 0 bases from J, the junction contained 8 bases not matched to a gene. CDR3 DNA sequence: TGCAGTGCTTTCAGCGGGAGGGGTGTAAGCACAGATACGCAGTATTTT. Translating gives CSAFSGRGVSTDTQYF.

The chain combines TRBV29-1 with TRBJ2-3; TRBD1 might be the D (5 bases). The CDR3 sequence is 14 residues long. V lost 3 bases to trimming and J lost 2 bases, with 12 bases between them. Germline V gene data show CDR1 as SQVTM and CDR2 as ANQGSEA. CDR3 DNA sequence: TGCAGCGTTGATAGCTCCAGGGTCACAGATACGCAGTATTTT. As protein: CSVDSSRVTDTQYF.

This clonotype was counted at least ten times. V usage is TRBV9 and J usage is TRBJ2-5, with 7 bases fitting TRBD1. The germline V gene encodes CDR1 SGDLS and CDR2 YYNGEE. V lost 3 bases, J lost 3 bases, and 8 bases stayed unmatched. The CDR3 is 15 amino acids. The CDR3 coding sequence is TGTGCCAGCAGCGGAAACGGACAGGCGAAAGAGACCCAGTACTTC. It specifies CASSGNGQAKETQYF.

The V gene is TRBV29-1, the J gene TRBJ2-5, with D perhaps matching TRBD1 (6 bases). Germline CDR1 is SQVTM and CDR2 is ANQGSEA. With 3 bases removed from V and 0 bases from J, the gap between germline ends came to 8 bases. This CDR3 is 13 amino acids long. As DNA, the CDR3 is TGCAGCGTTGAGAGGGGGTACCAAGAGACCCAGTACTTC. It yields the protein CSVERGYQETQYF.

The chain employs TRBV12-3 or TRBV12-4 and TRBJ2-7, with D unresolved. Trimming left V 3 bases short and J 0 bases short, with 24 bases between. The CDR3 spans 19 residues. CDR3 protein: CASSFVGYFTSTVSYEQYF. The CDR3 region has the DNA TGTGCCAGCAGTTTTGTCGGATACTTTACTTCAACGGTCTCCTACGAGCAGTACTTC.

The chain uses TRBV27 and TRBJ2-3; 12 positions agree with TRBD2. The CDR3 has 14 residues. Germline CDR1 and CDR2: MNHEY and SMNVEV (reference sequence). V lost 7 bases and J lost 4; bases outside the gene matches: 3. DNA of the CDR3: TGTGCCAGCAAACTAGCGGGAGGTCCAGATACGCAGTATTTT. Translated, it gives CASKLAGGPDTQYF.

This sequence joins TRBV24-1 and TRBJ2-2, with D perhaps given as TRBD1 or TRBD2 (5 bases each). The CDR3 length is 19 residues. Per germline, CDR1 KGHDR and CDR2 SFDVKD. Trimming took 4 bases from V and 0 from J, leaving 20 bases between them. The CDR3 DNA sequence: TGTGCCACCAGTGACCCCGGCCTCACGGGACGGACGAACACCGGGGAGCTGTTTTTT. Translating gives CATSDPGLTGRTNTGELFF.

This clonotype has at least ten counts. The genes are TRBV19 and TRBJ1-1; possible D gene TRBD1, 6 bases. The CDR3 has 13 residues. Trimming stripped 5 bases from V and 1 base from J, with 8 bases between. CDR1 is LNHDA, CDR2 SQIVND, per germline (reference sequence). The CDR3 reads CASSAGENTEAFF. The CDR3 DNA sequence: TGTGCCAGTAGTGCAGGGGAGAACACTGAAGCTTTCTTT.

This chain links TRBV27 with TRBJ2-1; 11 bases map to TRBD1. Germline lookup yields CDR1 MNHEY and CDR2 SMNVEV (reference sequence). V shed 3 bases, J shed 9 bases, and the junction held 7 bases outside the gene matches. This CDR3 is 15 amino acids long. CDR3 in DNA: TGTGCCAGCAGTTTTGGACAGGGGGCGCGGGGTGAGCAGTTCTTC. It is translated as CASSFGQGARGEQFF.

The rearrangement joins TRBV7-9 to TRBJ1-1, with TRBD1 matching over 9 bases. The CDR3 spans 14 residues. Germline-derived CDR1 and CDR2 are SEHNR and FQNEAQ (reference sequence). The trim removed 10 bases at V and 2 bases at J, leaving 8 bases unmatched. The chain's CDR3 is CAIQQGALNTEAFF. CDR3 nucleotide sequence: TGTGCCATCCAACAGGGGGCGCTTAACACTGAAGCTTTCTTT. The whole variable domain, remainder taken from reference TRBV7-9 and TRBJ1-1, is DTGVSQNPRHKITKRGQNVTFRCDPISEHNRLYWYRQTLGQGPEFLTYFQNEAQLEKSRLLSDRFSAERPKGSFSTLEIQRTEQGDSAMYLCAIQQGALNTEAFFGQGTRLTVV.

This clonotype was detected only a few times. The chain carries TRBV30 and TRBJ2-7; TRBD1 might be the D (7 bases). Germline V gene sequence: CDR1 GTSNPN, CDR2 SVGIG (reference sequence). The CDR3 has 15 residues. Deletions cut 4 bases from V and 0 bases from J, with 16 bases between. The CDR3 sequence: CAWNSGGPSSYEQYF. The CDR3 nucleotides are TGTGCCTGGAATTCAGGGGGGCCCAGCTCCTACGAGCAGTACTTC.

This clonotype came up a few times. This chain connects TRBV30 to TRBJ2-7; TRBD2 aligns across 12 bases. The CDR3 totals 13 residues. Germline V CDR1 and CDR2: GTSNPN, SVGIG (reference sequence). V was clipped by 3 bases and J by 3 bases; unmatched bases: 0. The CDR3 loop reads CAWRGLAGYEQYF. The DNA of the CDR3 is TGTGCCTGGAGGGGACTAGCGGGCTACGAGCAGTACTTC.

This chain links TRBV30 with TRBJ1-1, with D maybe TRBD1 (6 bases). Germline V CDR1 and CDR2: GTSNPN, SVGIG (reference sequence). Between the trimmed V and J ends, which lost 8 bases and 1 base, there was a span of 20 bases. The CDR3 consists of 15 residues. CDR3 sequence: CALGAIGGPNTEAFF. The CDR3 bases are TGTGCCCTGGGAGCAATAGGGGGGCCGAACACTGAAGCTTTCTTT.

This chain links TRBV20-1 with TRBJ2-1; TRBD2 aligns across 13 bases. The V gene end was trimmed by 1 base and the J gene end by 7 bases; junction bases not matched to a gene: 4. The CDR3 loop spans 15 amino acids. Looked up from germline, CDR1 is DFQATT and CDR2 is SNEGSKA (reference sequence). The CDR3 DNA follows: TGCAGTGCTAGAGGGACTAGCGGGAGTACTAATGAGCAGTTCTTC. Its protein product is CSARGTSGSTNEQFF.

This clonotype was seen only a few times. The chain employs TRBV29-1 and TRBJ2-3; no clear D. The CDR3 totals 13 residues. Germline V gives CDR1 SQVTM, CDR2 ANQGSEA. The ends were cut back, 0 bases at V and 2 bases at J, with 6 bases in the middle. CDR3 in amino acids: CSVEDPNTDTQYF. In DNA, the CDR3 is TGCAGCGTTGAAGACCCCAACACAGATACGCAGTATTTT.

A few counts support this clonotype. The rearrangement joins TRBV11-3 to TRBJ2-1; 11 bases agree with TRBD2. The CDR3 extends over 15 amino acids. Germline V gene sequence: CDR1 SGHNT, CDR2 YENEEA. Trimming removed 3 bases from V and 8 bases from J; junction bases left unmatched: 6. The CDR3 loop reads CASSLGLAENHEQFF. In DNA, the CDR3 is TGTGCCAGCAGCTTGGGACTAGCGGAGAATCATGAGCAGTTCTTC.

The genes are TRBV28 and TRBJ1-4, with D possibly being TRBD1 (6 bases). Deletions cut 2 bases from V and 8 bases from J, with 15 bases between. Germline assignment: CDR1 MDHEN and CDR2 SYDVKM. This CDR3 spans 15 amino acids. The CDR3 region has the DNA TGTGCCAGCAGTTTACAGGGGATTCTTGGGGAAAAACTGTTTTTT. Amino acids: CASSLQGILGEKLFF.

This clonotype was recorded a few times. The V and J genes are TRBV7-3 and TRBJ1-4, with a tentative D call TRBD1 (5 bases). V was trimmed by 0 bases and J by 1 base, leaving 6 bases between them. The CDR3 consists of 15 residues. Per germline, CDR1 SGHTA and CDR2 FQGTGA. As DNA, the CDR3 is TGTGCCAGCAGCTTAACCGGGGGAACTAATGAAAAACTGTTTTTT. It specifies CASSLTGGTNEKLFF.

V usage is TRBV25-1 and J usage is TRBJ1-2; D is unclear. Germline CDR1 and CDR2: MGHDK and SYGVNS. Trimming removed 1 base at V and 1 base at J, with 7 bases between. This CDR3 has 14 residues. The CDR3 nucleotides are TGTGCCAGCAGTGAATTGGACGTTAACTATGGCTACACCTTC. Protein: CASSELDVNYGYTF.